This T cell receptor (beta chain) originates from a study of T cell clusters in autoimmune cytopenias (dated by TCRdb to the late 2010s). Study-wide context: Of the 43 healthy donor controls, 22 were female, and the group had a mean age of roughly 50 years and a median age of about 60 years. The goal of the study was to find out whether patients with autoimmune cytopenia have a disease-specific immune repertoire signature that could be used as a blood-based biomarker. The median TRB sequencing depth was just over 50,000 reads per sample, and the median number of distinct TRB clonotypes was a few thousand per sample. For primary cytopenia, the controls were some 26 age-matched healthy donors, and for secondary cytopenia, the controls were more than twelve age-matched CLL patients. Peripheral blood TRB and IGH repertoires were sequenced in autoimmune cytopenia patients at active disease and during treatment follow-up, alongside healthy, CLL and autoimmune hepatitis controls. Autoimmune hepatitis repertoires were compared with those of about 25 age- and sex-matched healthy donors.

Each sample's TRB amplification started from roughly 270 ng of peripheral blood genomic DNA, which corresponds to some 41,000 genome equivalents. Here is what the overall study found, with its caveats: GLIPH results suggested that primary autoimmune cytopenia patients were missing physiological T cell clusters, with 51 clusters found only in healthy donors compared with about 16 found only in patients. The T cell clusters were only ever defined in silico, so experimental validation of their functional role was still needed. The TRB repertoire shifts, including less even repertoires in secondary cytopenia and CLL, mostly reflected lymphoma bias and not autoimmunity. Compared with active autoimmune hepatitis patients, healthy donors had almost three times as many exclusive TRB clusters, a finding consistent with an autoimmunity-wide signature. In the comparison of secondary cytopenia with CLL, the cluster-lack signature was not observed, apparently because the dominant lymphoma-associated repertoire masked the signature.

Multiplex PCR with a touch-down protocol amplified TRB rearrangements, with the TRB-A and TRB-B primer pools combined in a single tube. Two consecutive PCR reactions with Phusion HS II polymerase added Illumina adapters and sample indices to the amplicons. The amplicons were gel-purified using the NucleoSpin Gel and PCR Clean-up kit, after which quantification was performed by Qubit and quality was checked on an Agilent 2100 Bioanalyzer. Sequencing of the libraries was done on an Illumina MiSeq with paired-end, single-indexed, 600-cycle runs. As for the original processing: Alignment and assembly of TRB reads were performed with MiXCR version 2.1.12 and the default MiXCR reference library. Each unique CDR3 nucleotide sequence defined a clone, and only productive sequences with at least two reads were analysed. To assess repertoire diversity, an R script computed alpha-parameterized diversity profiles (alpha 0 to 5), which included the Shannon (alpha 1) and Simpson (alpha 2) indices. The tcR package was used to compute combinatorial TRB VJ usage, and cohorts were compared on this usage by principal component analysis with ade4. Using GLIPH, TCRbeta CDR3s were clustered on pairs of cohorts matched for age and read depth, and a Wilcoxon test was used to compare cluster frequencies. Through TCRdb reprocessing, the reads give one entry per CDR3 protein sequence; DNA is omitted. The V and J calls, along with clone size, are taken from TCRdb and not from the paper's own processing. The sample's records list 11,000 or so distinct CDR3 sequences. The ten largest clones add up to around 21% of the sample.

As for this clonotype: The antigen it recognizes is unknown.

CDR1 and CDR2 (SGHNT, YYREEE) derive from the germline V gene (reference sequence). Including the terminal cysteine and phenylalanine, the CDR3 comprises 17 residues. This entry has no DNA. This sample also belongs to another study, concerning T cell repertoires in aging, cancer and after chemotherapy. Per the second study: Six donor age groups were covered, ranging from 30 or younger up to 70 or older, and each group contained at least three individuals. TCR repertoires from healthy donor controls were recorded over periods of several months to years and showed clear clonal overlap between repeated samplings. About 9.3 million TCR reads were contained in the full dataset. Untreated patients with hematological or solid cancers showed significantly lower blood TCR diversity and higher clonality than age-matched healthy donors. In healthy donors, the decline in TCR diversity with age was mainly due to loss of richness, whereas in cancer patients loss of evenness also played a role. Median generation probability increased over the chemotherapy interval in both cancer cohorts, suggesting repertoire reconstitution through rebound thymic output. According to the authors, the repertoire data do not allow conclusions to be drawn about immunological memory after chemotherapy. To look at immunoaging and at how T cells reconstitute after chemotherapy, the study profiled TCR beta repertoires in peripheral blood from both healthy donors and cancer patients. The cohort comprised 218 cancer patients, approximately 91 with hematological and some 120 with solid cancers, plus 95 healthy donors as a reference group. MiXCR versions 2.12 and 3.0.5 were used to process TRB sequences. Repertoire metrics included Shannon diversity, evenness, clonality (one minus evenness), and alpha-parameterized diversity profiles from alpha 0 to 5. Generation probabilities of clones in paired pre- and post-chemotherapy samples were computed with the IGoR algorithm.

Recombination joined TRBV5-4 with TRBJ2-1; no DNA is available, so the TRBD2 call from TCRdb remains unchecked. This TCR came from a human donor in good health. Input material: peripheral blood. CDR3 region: CASSYFLLAGGPNEQFF. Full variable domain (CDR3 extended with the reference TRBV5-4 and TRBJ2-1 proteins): ETGVTQSPTHLIKTRGQQVTLRCSSQSGHNTVSWYQQALGQGPQFIFQYYREEENGRGNFPPRFSGLQFPNYSSELNVNALELDDSALYLCASSYFLLAGGPNEQFFGPGTRLTVL.